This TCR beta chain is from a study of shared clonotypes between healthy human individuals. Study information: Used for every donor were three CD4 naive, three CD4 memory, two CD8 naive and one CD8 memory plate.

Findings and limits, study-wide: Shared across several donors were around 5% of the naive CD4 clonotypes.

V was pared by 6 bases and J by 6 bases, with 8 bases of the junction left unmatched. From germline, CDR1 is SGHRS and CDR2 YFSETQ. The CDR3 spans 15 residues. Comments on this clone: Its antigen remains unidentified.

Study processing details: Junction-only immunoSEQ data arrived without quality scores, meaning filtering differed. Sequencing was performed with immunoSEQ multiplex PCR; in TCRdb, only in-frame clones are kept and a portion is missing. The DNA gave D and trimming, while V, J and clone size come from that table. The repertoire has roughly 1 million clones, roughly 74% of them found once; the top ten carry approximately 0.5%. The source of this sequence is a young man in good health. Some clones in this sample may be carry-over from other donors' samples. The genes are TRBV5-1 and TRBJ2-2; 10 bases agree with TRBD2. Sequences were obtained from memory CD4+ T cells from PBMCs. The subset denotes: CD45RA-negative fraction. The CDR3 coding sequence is TGCGCCAGCAAAAGCCTAGCGGGAGTAGCCGGGGAGCTGTTTTTT. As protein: CASKSLAGVAGELFF.